The rows below give T cell receptor beta chains drawn from one sample of a study of graft-versus-host responses after intestinal transplantation. These receptors have no known antigen. Repertoires were generated with immunoSEQ multiplex PCR, while TCRdb's copy carries only in-frame clones and drops some. The table includes around 100,000 clones, roughly 84% detected once. This specimen consisted of unstimulated CD4+ T cells sorted from spleen or lymph node cells, obtained before transplant. These receptor sequences come from a human donor who was the organ donor for an intestinal transplant. CDR3s include the opening cysteine and the closing phenylalanine or tryptophan. D genes are given only for firm matches. Some rows have no size entry. The others give once, few or many, or a class for an expanded clone.

j_call v_call clone_size d_call cdr3_nt cdr3_aa
TRBJ2-4 TRBV5-1 - TRBD1 TGCGCCAGCAGCCCGGACAGGCTAGCCAAAAACATTCAGTACTTC CASSPDRLAKNIQYF
TRBJ1-6 TRBV28 once - TGTGCCAGCACCTCTCCGGGTGTCACATCAACCCCAGATTCACCCCTCCACTTT CASTSPGVTSTPDSPLHF
TRBJ2-6 TRBV28 - - TGTGCCAGCAGTTTTCCAGGGGTCTCTGGGGCCAACGTCCTGACTTTC CASSFPGVSGANVLTF
TRBJ2-7 TRBV23-1 - - TGCGCCAGCAGTCAGCCGGACGGCTCCTACGAGCAGTACTTC CASSQPDGSYEQYF
TRBJ1-2 TRBV27 - - TGTGCCAGCAGTTTTCAGGGAGTCGGTGGCTACACCTTC CASSFQGVGGYTF
TRBJ1-4 TRBV5-1 - - TGCGCCAGCAGCTTGGGGACAGTGGAATATAATGAAAAACTGTTTTTT CASSLGTVEYNEKLFF
TRBJ1-4 TRBV30 - - TGTGCCTGGTCCACTCTCCCACAAGGGCTGTTTTTT CAWSTLPQGLFF
TRBJ2-7 TRBV28 - - TGTGCCAGCAGTCCCCCCCATCTACAAGGTTTTTTTCCCTACGAGCAGTACTTC CASSPPHLQGFFPYEQYF
TRBJ1-3 TRBV28 - - TGTGCCAGCAGTTTATACGGGGAGATCGGCACCATATATTTT CASSLYGEIGTIYF
TRBJ1-1 TRBV2 once - TGTGCCAGAACCGGGACATTCATGAACACTGAAGCTTTCTTT CARTGTFMNTEAFF
TRBJ2-3 TRBV27 - TRBD1 TGTGCCAGCAGTTTGACAGGGGGCACAGATACGCAGTATTTT CASSLTGGTDTQYF
TRBJ1-5 TRBV28 - - TGTGCCAGCAGTTTCCGGTTGGGGAGCAATCAGCCCCAGCATTTT CASSFRLGSNQPQHF
TRBJ2-3 TRBV5-4 - - TGTGCCAGCAGCTTGGAAGCAGATACGCAGTATTTT CASSLEADTQYF
TRBJ1-1 TRBV27 - - TGTGCCAGCAGAGCCGGTTTGACAGCGAACACTGAAGCTTTCTTT CASRAGLTANTEAFF
TRBJ1-4 TRBV7-9 few - TGTGCCAGCAGCCCCCGACGGAGCAATGAAAAACTGTTTTTT CASSPRRSNEKLFF
TRBJ2-2 TRBV28 - TRBD1 TGTGCCAGCAGGACAGGGGGCGGGATCACCGGGGAGCTGTTTTTT CASRTGGGITGELFF
TRBJ2-7 TRBV4-2 once - TGTGCCAGCAGCCAAGAGATGGGGACCTACGAGCAGTACTTC CASSQEMGTYEQYF
TRBJ1-4 TRBV23-1 once - TGCGCCAGCAGTCATCCCCTTGGGGAAAAACTGTTTTTT CASSHPLGEKLFF
TRBJ2-5 TRBV6-1 - - TGTGCCAGCAGTGAAGCGTCGGAGACCCAGTACTTC CASSEASETQYF
TRBJ1-2 TRBV6-1 - - TGTGCCAGCAGCCAGACAGTAGACGGCTACACCTTC CASSQTVDGYTF
TRBJ2-5 TRBV5-4 - TRBD2 TGTGCCAGCAGCTTGGCCCAGCGGGGGCCTCAAGAGACCCAGTACTTC CASSLAQRGPQETQYF
TRBJ2-3 TRBV5-1 - - TGCGCCAGCAGCTCCCCCTGGGGCCCTGATACGCAGTATTTT CASSSPWGPDTQYF
TRBJ1-2 TRBV6-1 - - TGTGCCAGCAGCCGACCGTCTGGCTACACCTTC CASSRPSGYTF
TRBJ1-3 TRBV28 few - TGTGCCAGCAGTTTTACAGGGAGTGGAAACACCATATATTTT CASSFTGSGNTIYF
TRBJ2-3 TRBV29-1 - - TGCAGCGTTGTGCCCGGTGATACGCAGTATTTT CSVVPGDTQYF
TRBJ2-2 TRBV5-1 - - TGCGCCAGCAGCCCCCAGAGTCCGAACACCGGGGAGCTGTTTTTT CASSPQSPNTGELFF
TRBJ1-1 TRBV30 - - TGTGCCTGGAGTGTACCTCCGGTGAACACTGAAGCTTTCTTT CAWSVPPVNTEAFF
TRBJ1-1 TRBV10-2 - TRBD1 TGCGCCAGCAGGGGGACAGGGGGCACTGAAGCTTTCTTT CASRGTGGTEAFF
TRBJ1-1 TRBV14 - - TGTGCCAGCAGCCCCGTGGGGACTTTGAACACTGAAGCTTTCTTT CASSPVGTLNTEAFF
TRBJ2-1 TRBV7-8 - TRBD1 TGTGCCAGCAGCTCCAAGGACAGGACCAATGAGCAGTTCTTC CASSSKDRTNEQFF
TRBJ2-5 TRBV28 - - TGTGCCAGCAGCTCTGGCTCTACCCAGTACTTC CASSSGSTQYF
TRBJ1-1 TRBV9 - - TGTGCCAGCAGCTCTCAGATTGTGAACACTGAAGCTTTCTTT CASSSQIVNTEAFF
TRBJ2-5 TRBV19 - TRBD2 TGTGCCAGTAGTTGGGGACTTGCGGGGGGGAGGGAGACCCAGTACTTC CASSWGLAGGRETQYF
TRBJ2-7 TRBV7-9 - - TGTGCCAGCAGCTTGGGTCACGGGCAGTACTTC CASSLGHGQYF
TRBJ2-7 TRBV11-2 - - TGTGCCAGCAGCTTAGATTTTCGGGGACCGTACGAGCAGTACTTC CASSLDFRGPYEQYF
TRBJ1-1 TRBV5-1 - - TGCGCCAGCAGCTTGATCTCAGGGATGAACACTGAAGCTTTCTTT CASSLISGMNTEAFF
TRBJ2-4 TRBV7-2 - TRBD2 TGTGCCAGCAGCTTAGGGGTAGCGGGGGGTTACATTCAGTACTTC CASSLGVAGGYIQYF
TRBJ2-7 TRBV5-6 - TRBD2 TGTGCCAGCAGCCCTCCGGGACTAGCGGGGACACACGAGCAGTACTTC CASSPPGLAGTHEQYF
TRBJ2-4 TRBV5-6 - - TGTGCCAGCAGCCTACAGGGAGCCAAAAACATTCAGTACTTC CASSLQGAKNIQYF
TRBJ2-7 TRBV14 - - TGTGCCAGCAGCCAAGACACGATCTTCTACGAGCAGTACTTC CASSQDTIFYEQYF
TRBJ2-7 TRBV6-5 - - TGTGCCAGCAGGAGGGAGACCTACGAGCAGTACTTC CASRRETYEQYF
TRBJ2-7 TRBV6-1 - - TGTGCCAGCGGCGGGCAGGTGGTCAGCGGCGAGCAGTACTTC CASGGQVVSGEQYF
TRBJ2-3 TRBV10-1 few TRBD1 TGCGCCAGCAGAGGGACAGGGGGCGGCACAGATACGCAGTATTTT CASRGTGGGTDTQYF
TRBJ2-3 TRBV5-1 - - TGCGCCAGCAGCTCCGGACAGAAAACAGATACGCAGTATTTT CASSSGQKTDTQYF
TRBJ2-7 TRBV10-1 once TRBD2 TGCGCCAGCAGTGAGTCGAGGACTAGCACCGAGCAGTACTTC CASSESRTSTEQYF
TRBJ2-3 TRBV2 - - TGTGCCAGCAGTGCGAGCCCCGATACGCAGTATTTT CASSASPDTQYF
TRBJ2-7 TRBV10-2 - - TGCGCCAGCAGTGAGGTCAGGGGATACGAGCAGTACTTC CASSEVRGYEQYF
TRBJ1-4 TRBV28 - TRBD1 TGTGCCAGCAGTGAAGGACAGGGGGCGAATACTAATGAAAAACTGTTTTTT CASSEGQGANTNEKLFF
TRBJ2-7 TRBV15 - - TGTGCCACCAGCAGAGATATCAGGGAGTCTCGCTCCTACGAGCAGTACTTC CATSRDIRESRSYEQYF
TRBJ2-1 TRBV5-1 - TRBD1 TGCGCCAGCAGCATGACAGGGTTCAATGAGCAGTTCTTC CASSMTGFNEQFF